The T cell receptor (beta chain) under discussion was sequenced for a study of technical replicates of blood from a few donors. The data were produced by immunoSEQ multiplex PCR, yet TCRdb's version contains in-frame clones alone and is incomplete. The table shows some 70,000 clones, with over 95% occurring only once. The CDR3 sequence is 20 residues long. Trimming cost V 0 bases and J 4 bases; bases outside gene matches: 16. This TCR came from a human donor in good health. Input material: T cells isolated from PBMCs. The rearrangement links TRBV23-1 to TRBJ2-3, with TRBD2 matching over 10 bases. TRBV23-1 is an open reading frame whose function is uncertain. The CDR3 protein is CASSQSGSLAGERSADTQYF. Here the CDR3 DNA reads TGCGCCAGCAGTCAATCGGGTTCGCTAGCGGGAGAGAGGAGCGCAGATACGCAGTATTTT.